These 32 T cell receptor beta chains were sequenced from one sample in a study of breast tumors, draining lymph nodes, adjacent tissues. TCRdb processed the multiplex PCR reads anew with MiXCR; each CDR3 protein has one entry. The repertoire holds approximately 47,000 distinct CDR3 sequences, with more than 20% as singletons. Source material: breast tumor tissue. The receptors originated from a female donor with breast cancer. Some clones in this sample may be carry-over from other donors' samples.

This clonotype was observed at least ten times. The rearrangement links TRBV7-3 to TRBJ1-4; D remains unclear. The germline V gene has CDR1 SGHTA and CDR2 FQGTGA. Trimming removed 5 bases at V and 7 bases at J, with 11 bases between. The CDR3 runs 13 residues. The CDR3 reads CASSTRRVEKLFF. The CDR3 bases are TGTGCCAGCAGCACCCGAAGAGTTGAAAAACTGTTTTTT.

There are many counts of this clonotype. This chain links TRBV5-4 with TRBJ2-7; D is uncertain. There are 12 residues in the CDR3. CDR1 and CDR2 (germline): SGHNT, YYREEE (reference sequence). V gave up 2 bases and J gave up 7 bases, with 10 bases separating them. This chain's CDR3 is CASSFMGREQYF. Here the CDR3 DNA reads TGTGCCAGCAGCTTTATGGGTAGGGAGCAGTACTTC. Complete variable domain (other parts from reference TRBV5-4 and TRBJ2-7): ETGVTQSPTHLIKTRGQQVTLRCSSQSGHNTVSWYQQALGQGPQFIFQYYREEENGRGNFPPRFSGLQFPNYSSELNVNALELDDSALYLCASSFMGREQYFGPGTRLTVT.

The V and J genes are TRBV28 and TRBJ2-6; D ambiguous. The CDR3 spans 15 residues. Germline V lookup: CDR1 MDHEN, CDR2 SYDVKM. Deletions cut 5 bases from V and 4 bases from J, with 12 bases between. The CDR3 protein is CASSALYRGANVLTF. DNA for the CDR3: TGTGCCAGCAGTGCACTGTACCGGGGGGCCAACGTCCTGACTTTC. Full variable domain (remainder filled in from reference TRBV28 and TRBJ2-6): DVKVTQSSRYLVKRTGEKVFLECVQDMDHENMFWYRQDPGLGLRLIYFSYDVKMKEKGDIPEGYSVSREKKERFSLILESASTNQTSMYLCASSALYRGANVLTFGAGSRLTVL.

This clonotype was seen repeatedly, ten times or more. V is TRBV10-3 and J is TRBJ1-5, with a weak D call TRBD1 (5 bases). V lost 10 bases and J 1 base, leaving 17 bases between the germline ends. This CDR3 region has 15 residues. CDR1 ENHRY and CDR2 SYGVKD come from the germline V gene. The CDR3: CATKTAEQSNQPQHF. The CDR3, as DNA: TGTGCCACCAAGACAGCCGAACAAAGCAATCAGCCCCAGCATTTT.

At least ten counts were recorded for this clonotype. The rearrangement joins TRBV7-9 to TRBJ1-6, with D hard to call. Trimming cost V 4 bases and J 5 bases, with 9 bases left between them. The CDR3 loop spans 14 amino acids. The germline gives CDR1 SEHNR, CDR2 FQNEAQ (reference sequence). DNA for the CDR3: TGTGCCAGCAGCTCCGACGCAAATAATTCACCCCTCCACTTT. Translation: CASSSDANNSPLHF.

This sequence joins TRBV6-1 and TRBJ2-2, with D possibly matching TRBD1 (6 bases). The CDR3 contains 13 residues. CDR1 MNHNS and CDR2 SASEGT come from the germline V gene. Trimming cost V 7 bases and J 1 base, with 7 bases left between them. The DNA of the CDR3 is TGTGCCAGCAAGACAGGGAACACCGGGGAGCTGTTTTTT. Translation: CASKTGNTGELFF.

A note on this clonotype: Just one base apart from a much larger clone, this may be a read error. This sequence joins TRBV20-1 and TRBJ1-5; D may be TRBD1 (6 bases). CDR1 and CDR2 from the germline V gene are DFQATT and SNEGSKA (reference sequence). The germline V and J ends were trimmed by 4 bases and 7 bases, with 20 bases remaining between them. The CDR3 consists of 15 residues. CDR3 loop: CSATAGMRGGQPQHF. DNA for the CDR3: TGCAGTGCTACCGCCGGGATGAGGGGGGGGCAGCCCCAGCATTTT.

This clonotype was recorded at least ten times. V is TRBV11-2 and J is TRBJ1-3; D gene ambiguous. There are 16 residues in the CDR3. Germline lookup yields CDR1 SGHAT and CDR2 FQNNGV. V lost 1 base, J lost 0 bases, and 10 bases lay in between. CDR3 region: CASSLVAVDSGNTIYF. The CDR3 nucleotides read TGTGCCAGCAGCTTAGTTGCGGTCGACTCTGGAAACACCATATATTTT. The full variable domain, rest sourced from reference TRBV11-2 and TRBJ1-3, is EAGVAQSPRYKIIEKRQSVAFWCNPISGHATLYWYQQILGQGPKLLIQFQNNGVVDDSQLPKDRFSAERLKGVDSTLKIQPAKLEDSAVYLCASSLVAVDSGNTIYFGEGSWLTVV.

This clonotype ranks as medium-sized. V is TRBV6-2 or TRBV6-3 and J is TRBJ1-3; D remains ambiguous. Germline V gene data show CDR1 as MNHEY and CDR2 as SVGEGT. This CDR3 region has 14 residues. V was pared by 5 bases and J by 0 bases, with 8 bases between. In DNA form, the CDR3 reads TGTGCCAGCAGTATCACAGCCTCTGGAAACACCATATATTTT. It is translated as CASSITASGNTIYF.

This chain joins TRBV3-1 and TRBJ2-3; TRBD2 is a possible D gene (6 bases). Germline V gene data show CDR1 as LGHDT and CDR2 as YNNKEL (reference sequence). Deletions cut 5 bases from V and 2 bases from J, with 14 bases between. The CDR3 contains 15 residues. CDR3 DNA: TGTGCCAGCAGCGAAACGGGACTGCCCACAGATACGCAGTATTTT. This codes for CASSETGLPTDTQYF.

The table lists this clonotype with many counts. The chain joins TRBV27 to TRBJ2-7, with D tentatively TRBD1 (6 bases). The CDR3 contains 14 residues. CDR1 and CDR2 from the germline V gene are MNHEY and SMNVEV (reference sequence). The V and J ends lost 3 bases and 2 bases respectively, with 11 bases between them. The CDR3 loop reads CASSFLDRPYEQYF. In DNA form, the CDR3 reads TGTGCCAGCAGTTTTCTTGACAGGCCCTACGAGCAGTACTTC.

This clonotype was detected ten times or more. J is TRBJ2-5 and V is TRBV11-2; 10 bases map to TRBD1. The CDR3 is 15 amino acids. V shed 5 bases and J 5 bases; nucleotides not matched to a gene: 8. Germline assignment: CDR1 SGHAT and CDR2 FQNNGV. In DNA, the CDR3 is TGTGCCAGCAGCCAATCGACAGGGGGCGCGGAGACCCAGTACTTC. Protein product: CASSQSTGGAETQYF.

CDR3 bases: TGCAGTGCTAGAGAAGGGTTTGGGGGGCTGAACACTGAAGCTTTCTTT. Its protein is CSAREGFGGLNTEAFF. This chain links TRBV20-1 with TRBJ1-1, with a weak D call TRBD1 (6 bases). From germline, CDR1 is DFQATT and CDR2 SNEGSKA (reference sequence). The germline V and J ends were trimmed by 0 bases and 0 bases, with 14 bases remaining between them. This CDR3 has 16 amino acids.

The table lists this clonotype with many counts. V usage is TRBV6-1 and J usage is TRBJ1-6; D is unresolved. Trimming took 1 base from V and 5 from J, leaving 9 bases between them. From germline, CDR1 is MNHNS and CDR2 SASEGT. The CDR3 runs 15 residues. The CDR3 spells CASSEGDGNNSPLHF. The CDR3 DNA reads as TGTGCCAGCAGTGAAGGAGACGGCAATAATTCACCCCTCCACTTT.

About this clonotype: Given a much more abundant clone one base away, this may be a read error. The chain has TRBV11-1 and TRBJ2-7, with D possibly being TRBD1 (5 bases). The CDR3 consists of 15 residues. V dropped 2 bases and J dropped 5 bases, with 16 bases sitting between them. CDR1 and CDR2 (germline): SGHAT, FQDESV (reference sequence). CDR3 sequence (DNA): TGTGCCAGCAGCTTAATTGGGGCAGGGTACCACGAGCAGTACTTC. This gives the protein CASSLIGAGYHEQYF.

CDR3: CASSVTGGANTGELFF. Written as DNA, the CDR3 is TGTGCCAGCAGTGTGACGGGAGGAGCAAACACCGGGGAGCTGTTTTTT. This sequence joins TRBV25-1 and TRBJ2-2; 7 nucleotides align to TRBD2. Trimming at V came to 4 bases and at J to 2 bases, leaving 7 bases not matched to a gene. The CDR3 length is 16 residues. Germline V gene data show CDR1 as MGHDK and CDR2 as SYGVNS.

This clonotype was detected ten times or more. The chain joins TRBV19 to TRBJ2-7, with D uncertain. Germline assignment: CDR1 LNHDA and CDR2 SQIVND (reference sequence). CDR3 length: 12 amino acids. Trimming stripped 5 bases from V and 3 bases from J, with 8 bases between. The CDR3 DNA follows: TGTGCCAGTAGTCTCCTCGGCTACGAGCAGTACTTC. Encoded protein: CASSLLGYEQYF.

The sample holds many counts of this clonotype. The chain is built from TRBV27 and TRBJ2-3, with 9 nucleotides matching TRBD2. This CDR3 comprises 14 residues. With V trimmed by 4 bases and J by 1 base, 0 bases remained unmatched. Germline CDR1 reads MNHEY; CDR2 reads SMNVEV (reference sequence). Here the CDR3 reads CASSWTSGTDTQYF. The CDR3 nucleotides read TGTGCCAGCAGTTGGACTAGCGGCACAGATACGCAGTATTTT.

This chain links TRBV7-7 with TRBJ2-2; D remains unclear. The germline V and J ends were trimmed by 5 bases and 4 bases, with 5 bases remaining between them. The germline V gene has CDR1 SSHAT and CDR2 FNYEAQ (reference sequence). This CDR3 spans 12 amino acids. DNA of the CDR3: TGTGCCAGCAGCCACCCCACCGGGGAGCTGTTTTTT. This translates into CASSHPTGELFF.

This clonotype was picked up many times. The rearrangement uses TRBV7-8 and TRBJ1-6, with D hard to call. Germline V gene lookup returns CDR1 SGHVS and CDR2 FQNEAQ. With 5 bases removed from V and 10 bases from J, the gap between germline ends came to 18 bases. This CDR3 region has 15 residues. The CDR3 DNA sequence: TGTGCCAGCAGCCCCGATAGGACGGTTAGGTCACCCCTCCACTTT. This translates into CASSPDRTVRSPLHF.

This clonotype was picked up many times. The chain carries TRBV6-5 and TRBJ1-6; D remains ambiguous. V lost 7 bases and J lost 0, with 10 bases in between. This CDR3 spans 15 amino acids. Germline V lookup: CDR1 MNHEY, CDR2 SVGAGI. CDR3 region: CASIDRFSYNSPLHF. CDR3 nucleotide sequence: TGTGCCAGCATCGATAGGTTCTCCTATAATTCACCCCTCCACTTT.

This chain links TRBV7-6 with TRBJ2-3, with D perhaps matching TRBD2 (7 bases). The V end lost 4 bases, the J end lost 0 bases, and 14 bases lay between the germline ends. There are 16 residues in the CDR3. CDR1 SGHVS and CDR2 FNYEAQ come from the germline V gene. CDR3 bases: TGTGCCAGCAGCTCGGCGGGGGCCTTTAGCACAGATACGCAGTATTTT. It is translated as CASSSAGAFSTDTQYF. Using reference TRBV7-6 and TRBJ2-3 for the parts outside the CDR3, the full variable domain is GAGVSQSPRYKVTKRGQDVALRCDPISGHVSLYWYRQALGQGPEFLTYFNYEAQQDKSGLPNDRFSAERPEGSISTLTIQRTEQRDSAMYRCASSSAGAFSTDTQYFGPGTRLTVL.

This clonotype was detected ten times or more. The gene calls are TRBV4-2 and TRBJ2-4, with 8 positions matching TRBD2. V gave up 3 bases and J gave up 8 bases; unmatched junction bases: 12. CDR1 is LGHNA and CDR2 is YNFKEQ in the germline V gene. The CDR3 runs 16 residues. The CDR3 spells CASSQETGTRSDIQYF. The CDR3 coding sequence is TGTGCCAGCAGCCAGGAAACCGGGACTAGGAGTGACATTCAGTACTTC.

This clonotype showed up many times. This rearrangement joins TRBV15 to TRBJ2-1; TRBD2 might be the D (6 bases). CDR1 and CDR2 from the germline V gene are LNHNV and YYDKDF (reference sequence). This CDR3 comprises 15 residues. Trimming pared 4 bases from V and 3 bases from J, leaving 13 bases between. CDR3 nucleotide sequence: TGTGCCACCAGCACTGATGGGGGGTTCTACAATGAGCAGTTCTTC. Protein: CATSTDGGFYNEQFF.

This clonotype was observed at least ten times. V is TRBV7-9 and J is TRBJ1-6, with D possibly matching TRBD1 (6 bases). Trimming pared 1 base from V and 10 bases from J, leaving 11 bases between. The CDR3 has 14 amino acids. Germline CDR1 is SEHNR and CDR2 is FQNEAQ (reference sequence). CDR3 loop: CASSLDQGSSPLHF. The CDR3 DNA sequence: TGTGCCAGCAGCTTAGACCAGGGGAGCTCACCCCTCCACTTT. Using reference TRBV7-9 and TRBJ1-6 for the parts outside the CDR3, the full variable domain is DTGVSQNPRHKITKRGQNVTFRCDPISEHNRLYWYRQTLGQGPEFLTYFQNEAQLEKSRLLSDRFSAERPKGSFSTLEIQRTEQGDSAMYLCASSLDQGSSPLHFGNGTRLTVT.

In regard to this clonotype: At one end the junction does not follow the germline gene, possibly because of a read error. The rearrangement uses TRBV5-4 and TRBJ2-7, with 7 bases lining up with TRBD2. Germline CDR1 reads SGHNT; CDR2 reads YYREEE (reference sequence). The CDR3 consists of 16 residues. Written as DNA, the CDR3 is TGCGCCGGCAGCTCGCACCCGGGGGGTCCTGCCTACGAGCAGTACTTC. Translated, it gives CAGSSHPGGPAYEQYF. The complete variable domain, with remaining parts taken from reference TRBV5-4 and TRBJ2-7, reads ETGVTQSPTHLIKTRGQQVTLRCSSQSGHNTVSWYQQALGQGPQFIFQYYREEENGRGNFPPRFSGLQFPNYSSELNVNALELDDSALYLCAGSSHPGGPAYEQYFGPGTRLTVT.

This clonotype was counted many times. This chain uses TRBV2 with TRBJ1-5, with D maybe TRBD1 (6 bases). This CDR3 spans 14 amino acids. CDR1 is SNHLY and CDR2 is FYNNEI in the germline V gene. Trimming removed 5 bases from V and 7 bases from J, with 15 bases in between. CDR3 amino acids: CASSPSNRDQPQHF. DNA of the CDR3: TGTGCCAGCAGTCCGTCAAACAGGGACCAGCCCCAGCATTTT.

This clonotype showed up many times. This sequence joins TRBV7-8 and TRBJ2-7, with D hard to call. This CDR3 has 14 amino acids. V gave up 1 base and J gave up 0 bases, with 7 bases separating them. The germline V gene has CDR1 SGHVS and CDR2 FQNEAQ. Here the CDR3 reads CASSLGPPSYEQYF. CDR3 DNA sequence: TGTGCCAGCAGCTTAGGACCACCCTCCTACGAGCAGTACTTC.

This clonotype was detected many times. This chain links TRBV19 with TRBJ1-5, with D maybe TRBD1 (6 bases). The germline gives CDR1 LNHDA, CDR2 SQIVND (reference sequence). V lost 5 bases, J lost 6 bases, and 14 bases lay in between. The length of the CDR3 is 14 residues. DNA for the CDR3: TGTGCCAGTAGTTCCGGGGGCGAAAGTCAGCCCCAGCATTTT. Protein sequence: CASSSGGESQPQHF.

This clonotype was detected only once. Just one base apart from a much larger clone, this may be a read error. The rearrangement links TRBV30 to TRBJ2-7, with TRBD1 identical over 7 bases. The V segment lost 4 bases and the J segment 2 bases; nucleotides outside the gene matches: 11. This CDR3 is 15 amino acids long. Per the germline V gene, CDR1 is GTSNPN and CDR2 is SVGIG (reference sequence). CDR3: CAWTQGTEGPYEQYF. In DNA, the CDR3 is TGTGCCTGGACTCAGGGGACAGAGGGGCCCTACGAGCAGTACTTC.

This clonotype was counted many times. The chain recombines TRBV6-1 with TRBJ1-3; D ambiguous. The germline V gene encodes CDR1 MNHNS and CDR2 SASEGT. The CDR3 consists of 14 residues. The V end lost 6 bases, the J end lost 0 bases, and 9 bases lay between the germline ends. The chain's CDR3 is CASSTASSGNTIYF. The CDR3, as DNA: TGTGCCAGCAGCACAGCGAGCTCTGGAAACACCATATATTTT.

The chain has TRBV27 and TRBJ2-5; D is possibly TRBD1 or TRBD2 (6 bases each). There are 15 residues in the CDR3. Germline V gene lookup returns CDR1 MNHEY and CDR2 SMNVEV (reference sequence). V lost 2 bases, J lost 2 bases, and 12 bases lay in between. The chain's CDR3 is CASSLGGAGQETQYF. The DNA for the CDR3 is TGTGCCAGCAGTTTAGGGGGCGCGGGGCAAGAGACCCAGTACTTC.